These 8 T cell receptor beta chains share one sample of origin, sequenced in a study of T-cell memory formation after mild COVID-19. TCRdb reanalysed the 5' RACE reads using MiXCR and keeps one entry per CDR3 protein. The sample has about 240,000 distinct CDR3 sequences, approximately 10% seen once. Sample: PBMCs or a T cell subset sorted from them (not recorded which). The receptors come from a man between 18 and 35 years old who had mild COVID-19 (a few samples of this study predate the infection). Cell type and time point are not known.

This clonotype was detected ten times or more. This chain connects TRBV20-1 to TRBJ2-3; 11 bases map to TRBD2. CDR1 is DFQATT and CDR2 is SNEGSKA in the germline V gene (reference sequence). J lost 3 bases, V lost 6 bases, and 5 bases had no gene match. The CDR3 totals 14 residues. The CDR3 region has the DNA TGCAGTGCCGTAACTAGCGGGGGTACAGATACGCAGTATTTT. It yields the protein CSAVTSGGTDTQYF.

The gene calls are TRBV10-3 and TRBJ2-2, with TRBD2 identical over 9 bases. J lost 5 bases, V lost 8 bases, and 6 bases had no gene match. This CDR3 spans 14 amino acids. Germline CDR1 is ENHRY and CDR2 is SYGVKD. CDR3: CAIAASGATGELFF. CDR3 DNA: TGTGCCATCGCGGCTAGCGGGGCGACCGGGGAGCTGTTTTTT.

The CDR3: CSARALGNTGELFF. The CDR3 DNA sequence: TGCAGTGCTAGAGCCCTGGGGAACACCGGGGAGCTGTTTTTT. The V and J genes are TRBV20-1 and TRBJ2-2; no clear D. CDR3 length: 14 amino acids. Deletions cut 1 base from V and 1 base from J, with 7 bases between. Germline loops: CDR1 DFQATT, CDR2 SNEGSKA (reference sequence).

In its sample, this clonotype was seen a few times. V gene TRBV4-1 combines with J gene TRBJ2-2, with D possibly being TRBD2 (5 bases). The CDR3 has 17 amino acids. Trimming stripped 0 bases from V and 0 bases from J, with 11 bases between. Germline V CDR1 and CDR2: MGHRA, YSYEKL. The CDR3 sequence is CASSQETGNTNTGELFF. CDR3 sequence (DNA): TGCGCCAGCAGCCAAGAAACGGGAAATACGAACACCGGGGAGCTGTTTTTT.

The rearrangement joins TRBV6-5 to TRBJ2-7; D is uncertain. The CDR3 covers 14 residues. Germline assignment: CDR1 MNHEY and CDR2 SVGAGI. V lost 0 bases and J lost 4, with 10 bases in between. The CDR3 reads CASSYSGMGYEQYF. In DNA form, the CDR3 reads TGTGCCAGCAGTTACTCGGGGATGGGTTACGAGCAGTACTTC.

The chain couples TRBV28 to TRBJ2-4; 8 bases map to TRBD1. There are 14 residues in the CDR3. V gave up 6 bases and J gave up 8 bases; unmatched junction bases: 9. Germline V gene lookup returns CDR1 MDHEN and CDR2 SYDVKM. The CDR3 sequence is CASRRQGSNDIQYF. In DNA, the CDR3 is TGTGCCAGCAGACGACAGGGGTCCAATGACATTCAGTACTTC.

The V and J genes are TRBV20-1 and TRBJ2-5; D unresolved. CDR3 size: 16 residues. Trimming took 1 base from V and 3 from J, leaving 18 bases between them. CDR1 is DFQATT and CDR2 is SNEGSKA in the germline V gene (reference sequence). The CDR3 region is CSARAPRPQDEETQYF. CDR3 nucleotide sequence: TGCAGTGCTAGAGCCCCCCGGCCGCAAGACGAAGAGACCCAGTACTTC.

A remark on this clonotype: This clone may be a read error of a much larger clone one base away. The CDR3 carries no conserved terminal phenylalanine or tryptophan, so it likely arises from a read error. This rearrangement joins TRBV5-1 to TRBJ1-2; D unclear. Germline V gene lookup returns CDR1 SGHRS and CDR2 YFSETQ. This CDR3 has 12 amino acids. V lost 2 bases to trimming and J lost 5 bases, with 7 bases between them. This chain's CDR3 is CASSFDSYGYTL. For the CDR3, the DNA is TGCGCCAGCAGCTTCGATTCATATGGCTACACCTTA.